This is a list of T cell receptor beta chains from one sample in a study of T-cell memory formation after mild COVID-19. TCRdb processed the 5' RACE reads anew with MiXCR; each CDR3 protein has one entry. The sample has about 350,000 distinct CDR3 sequences, approximately 27% seen once. Material: PBMCs or a T cell subset sorted from them (not recorded which). Every receptor here comes from an adult woman who had mild COVID-19 (a few samples of this study predate the infection). Cell type and time point are not known. Each CDR3 is given with its conserved first and last residue. Fields, in order: J gene, D gene, clone size, V gene, CDR3 protein, CDR3 DNA. D genes are given only for firm matches. Rows give clone size only sometimes, using once, few, many, or a class for an expanded clone.

TRBJ2-1 | NA | NA | TRBV5-6 | CASSGFEVNEQFF | TGTGCCAGCAGTGGGTTCGAGGTCAATGAGCAGTTCTTC
TRBJ2-7 | NA | NA | TRBV6-2/TRBV6-3 | CASSYSRPLVYEQYF | TGTGCCAGCAGTTACTCCCGGCCTTTGGTCTACGAGCAGTACTTC
TRBJ1-2 | TRBD1 | NA | TRBV20-1 | CSARMHGTGMDGYTF | TGCAGTGCTAGAATGCATGGGACAGGGATGGATGGCTACACCTTC
TRBJ1-4 | NA | NA | TRBV18 | CASSYGAGREKLFF | TGTGCCAGCTCATATGGAGCGGGGCGGGAAAAACTGTTTTTT
TRBJ2-3 | TRBD1 | few | TRBV5-6 | CASSKGQGTTDTQYF | TGTGCCAGCAGCAAGGGACAGGGAACGACAGATACGCAGTATTTT
TRBJ1-1 | TRBD1 | NA | TRBV13 | CASSHRGYTEAFF | TGTGCCAGCAGCCACAGGGGATATACTGAAGCTTTCTTT
TRBJ2-3 | NA | NA | TRBV7-9 | CASSLAWAGSTDTQYF | TGTGCCAGCAGCTTAGCGTGGGCAGGGAGCACAGATACGCAGTATTTT
TRBJ2-1 | TRBD2 | few | TRBV12-3/TRBV12-4 | CASSSPLTSGGDNEQFF | TGTGCCAGCAGTTCCCCCCTGACTAGCGGGGGGGACAATGAGCAGTTCTTC
TRBJ2-2 | TRBD1 | few | TRBV19 | CASSPLTGDDTGELFF | TGTGCCAGTAGTCCTCTCACAGGGGATGACACCGGGGAGCTGTTTTTT
TRBJ2-6 | TRBD2 | once | TRBV7-9 | CASSGSGRASSGANVLTF | TGTGCCAGCAGCGGTAGCGGGAGGGCGAGCTCTGGGGCCAACGTCCTGACTTTC
TRBJ1-1 | NA | NA | TRBV6-5 | CASSYSNRAITEAFF | TGTGCCAGCAGTTACTCGAACCGTGCTATCACTGAAGCTTTCTTT
TRBJ2-7 | NA | NA | TRBV18 | CASSPPDSYEQYF | TGTGCCAGCTCACCACCGGACTCCTACGAGCAGTACTTC
TRBJ1-4 | NA | few | TRBV29-1 | CSATTVADEKLFF | TGCAGCGCTACGACAGTGGCGGATGAAAAACTGTTTTTT
TRBJ1-1 | NA | NA | TRBV18 | CASSPPMAAFTEAFF | TGTGCCAGCTCACCACCGATGGCAGCCTTCACTGAAGCTTTCTTT
TRBJ2-1 | TRBD1 | few | TRBV24-1 | CATSEQNRGRHNEQFF | TGTGCCACCAGTGAACAGAACAGGGGGCGCCACAATGAGCAGTTCTTC
TRBJ2-1 | NA | NA | TRBV10-3 | CAISESKAPRGEQFF | TGTGCCATCAGTGAGTCGAAGGCCCCGCGGGGTGAGCAGTTCTTC
TRBJ1-1 | NA | NA | TRBV29-1 | CSFSRQVNTEAFF | TGCAGCTTTTCCCGACAGGTGAACACTGAAGCTTTCTTT
TRBJ2-2 | NA | NA | TRBV24-1 | CATMSTNTGELFF | TGTGCCACCATGAGTACGAACACCGGGGAGCTGTTTTTT
TRBJ1-2 | TRBD1 | NA | TRBV20-1 | CSARGWDREWYGYTF | TGCAGTGCTAGAGGCTGGGACAGGGAATGGTATGGCTACACCTTC
TRBJ2-3 | NA | few | TRBV20-1 | CSASSPDTQYF | TGCAGTGCTAGCAGCCCAGATACGCAGTATTTT
TRBJ2-5 | NA | NA | TRBV7-9 | CASSFGKAQYF | TGTGCCAGCAGCTTCGGGAAGGCCCAGTACTTC
TRBJ1-1 | NA | NA | TRBV19 | CASSMYGWDTEAFF | TGTGCCAGTAGTATGTACGGTTGGGACACTGAAGCTTTCTTT
TRBJ2-2 | NA | NA | TRBV18 | CASSSSGQNTGELFF | TGTGCCAGCTCATCATCGGGACAGAACACCGGGGAGCTGTTTTTT
TRBJ2-5 | NA | NA | TRBV7-2 | CASSPTGTSIQETQYF | TGTGCCAGCAGCCCGACCGGGACTTCGATCCAAGAGACCCAGTACTTC
TRBJ2-3 | TRBD2 | NA | TRBV10-3 | CAIATSDTDTQYF | TGTGCCATTGCGACTAGCGATACGGATACGCAGTATTTT
TRBJ2-7 | TRBD1 | NA | TRBV20-1 | CSARRDRGLDEQYF | TGCAGTGCTAGGAGGGACAGGGGCTTAGACGAGCAGTACTTC
TRBJ2-3 | NA | NA | TRBV24-1 | CATSGLTDTQYF | TGTGCCACCAGTGGCTTAACAGATACGCAGTATTTT
TRBJ2-7 | TRBD2 | few | TRBV10-3 | CATLLAGAYEQYF | TGTGCCACCCTCCTCGCGGGGGCCTACGAGCAGTACTTC
TRBJ1-1 | TRBD1 | NA | TRBV6-5 | CASTGTGGGTEAFF | TGTGCCAGCACCGGGACAGGGGGTGGCACTGAAGCTTTCTTT
TRBJ2-7 | NA | NA | TRBV18 | CASSRGSGYEQYF | TGTGCCAGCTCTAGGGGGTCCGGGTACGAGCAGTACTTC
TRBJ2-5 | NA | few | TRBV12-3/TRBV12-4 | CASSSSGNGETQYF | TGTGCCAGCAGTTCGTCCGGTAATGGGGAGACCCAGTACTTC
TRBJ1-1 | TRBD1 | NA | TRBV12-3/TRBV12-4 | CASSPPTGGITEAFF | TGTGCCAGCAGTCCCCCGACAGGGGGCATCACTGAAGCTTTCTTT
TRBJ2-4 | TRBD2 | NA | TRBV9 | CASSVGGGDGIQYF | TGTGCCAGCAGCGTAGGCGGGGGAGATGGCATTCAGTACTTC
TRBJ2-3 | NA | NA | TRBV29-1 | CSVVPPGWGDTQYF | TGCAGCGTTGTCCCCCCAGGGTGGGGAGATACGCAGTATTTT
TRBJ1-5 | NA | NA | TRBV4-1 | CASSQVALGNQPQHF | TGCGCCAGCAGCCAAGTTGCGTTGGGCAATCAGCCCCAGCATTTT
TRBJ2-3 | NA | NA | TRBV20-1 | CSAFGTVGTDTQYF | TGCAGTGCTTTCGGGACGGTGGGCACAGATACGCAGTATTTT
TRBJ1-5 | TRBD1 | NA | TRBV6-1 | CASSEISGGSNQPQHF | TGTGCCAGCAGTGAAATCTCAGGGGGGAGCAATCAGCCCCAGCATTTT
TRBJ1-3 | NA | NA | TRBV5-6 | CASSSTAGNTIYF | TGTGCCAGCAGCTCGACCGCAGGAAACACCATATATTTT
TRBJ1-3 | NA | few | TRBV4-3 | CASSPEATRSAGNTIYF | TGCGCCAGCAGCCCAGAAGCGACGAGGTCCGCTGGAAACACCATATATTTT
TRBJ2-5 | NA | NA | TRBV2 | CASSRSLVRDRTQYF | TGTGCCAGCAGTAGGTCACTAGTTCGAGATCGTACCCAGTACTTC
TRBJ2-1 | NA | few | TRBV5-1 | CASSPGAGTYNEQFF | TGCGCCAGCAGCCCAGGCGCGGGGACCTACAATGAGCAGTTCTTC
TRBJ1-1 | TRBD1 | NA | TRBV4-2 | CASSQGGTENTEAFF | TGTGCCAGCAGCCAAGGAGGGACAGAGAACACTGAAGCTTTCTTT
TRBJ2-1 | TRBD2 | few | TRBV20-1 | CSARDPKTSMAYNEQFF | TGCAGTGCTAGAGACCCGAAGACTAGCATGGCCTACAATGAGCAGTTCTTC
TRBJ2-5 | NA | few | TRBV6-5 | CASSYSRPTVGTQYF | TGTGCCAGCAGTTACTCCAGACCCACGGTGGGGACCCAGTACTTC
TRBJ2-3 | TRBD1 | few | TRBV6-6 | CASRRTGEGDTQYF | TGTGCCAGCAGACGGACAGGGGAGGGGGATACGCAGTATTTT
TRBJ2-3 | NA | NA | TRBV12-3/TRBV12-4 | CASSFGDSSTDTQYF | TGTGCCAGCAGTTTCGGGGACTCGAGCACAGATACGCAGTATTTT
TRBJ2-1 | TRBD2 | NA | TRBV5-1 | CASRSLAGGNNEQFF | TGCGCCAGCAGGTCTCTAGCGGGGGGTAACAATGAGCAGTTCTTC
TRBJ1-1 | TRBD1 | NA | TRBV24-1 | CATSDSSGQGREAFF | TGTGCCACCAGTGATTCCTCGGGACAGGGCCGTGAAGCTTTCTTT
TRBJ1-2 | NA | NA | TRBV6-6 | CASSYSSQGRVYTF | TGTGCCAGCAGTTACTCTTCGCAGGGGAGGGTCTACACCTTC
TRBJ2-3 | NA | few | TRBV4-1 | CASSQAWTTDTQYF | TGCGCCAGCAGCCAAGCGTGGACCACAGATACGCAGTATTTT